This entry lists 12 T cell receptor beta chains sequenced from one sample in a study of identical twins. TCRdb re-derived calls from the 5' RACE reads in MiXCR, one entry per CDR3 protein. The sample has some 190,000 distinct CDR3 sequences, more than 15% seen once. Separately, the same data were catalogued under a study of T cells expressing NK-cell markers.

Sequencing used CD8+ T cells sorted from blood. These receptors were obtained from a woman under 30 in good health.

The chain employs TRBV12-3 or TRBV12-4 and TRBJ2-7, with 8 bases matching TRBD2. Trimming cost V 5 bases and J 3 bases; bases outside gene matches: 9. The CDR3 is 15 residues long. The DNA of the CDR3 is TGTGCCAGCAGTAAGAGCGGGAGCGGCCTCTACGAGCAGTACTTC. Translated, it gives CASSKSGSGLYEQYF.

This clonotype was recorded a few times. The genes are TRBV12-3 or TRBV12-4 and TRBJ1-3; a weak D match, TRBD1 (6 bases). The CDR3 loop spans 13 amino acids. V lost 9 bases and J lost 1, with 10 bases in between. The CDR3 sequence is CASPRGSGNTIYF. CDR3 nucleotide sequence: TGTGCCAGTCCCAGGGGTTCTGGAAACACCATATATTTT.

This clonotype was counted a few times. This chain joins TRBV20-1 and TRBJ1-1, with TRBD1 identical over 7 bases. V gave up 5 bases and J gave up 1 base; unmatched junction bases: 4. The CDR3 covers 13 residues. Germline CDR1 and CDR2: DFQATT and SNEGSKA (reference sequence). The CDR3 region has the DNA TGCAGTGCTCCCTCAGGGGGGAACACTGAAGCTTTCTTT. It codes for CSAPSGGNTEAFF.

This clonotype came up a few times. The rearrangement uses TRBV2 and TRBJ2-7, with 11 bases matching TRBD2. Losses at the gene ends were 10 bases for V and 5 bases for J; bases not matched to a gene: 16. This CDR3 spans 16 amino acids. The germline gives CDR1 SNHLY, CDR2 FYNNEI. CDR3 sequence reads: CATYGTSGRSLDEQYF. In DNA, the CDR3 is TGTGCCACCTACGGAACTAGCGGGAGAAGTTTGGACGAGCAGTACTTC.

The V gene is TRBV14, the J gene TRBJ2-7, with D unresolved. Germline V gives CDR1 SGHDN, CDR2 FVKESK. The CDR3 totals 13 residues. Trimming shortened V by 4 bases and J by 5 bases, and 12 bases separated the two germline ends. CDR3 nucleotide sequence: TGTGCCAGCAGCCCCTTTGTCGGCGACGAGCAGTACTTC. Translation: CASSPFVGDEQYF. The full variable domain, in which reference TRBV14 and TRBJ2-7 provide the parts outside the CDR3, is EAGVTQFPSHSVIEKGQTVTLRCDPISGHDNLYWYRRVMGKEIKFLLHFVKESKQDESGMPNNRFLAERTGGTYSTLKVQPAELEDSGVYFCASSPFVGDEQYFGPGTRLTVT.

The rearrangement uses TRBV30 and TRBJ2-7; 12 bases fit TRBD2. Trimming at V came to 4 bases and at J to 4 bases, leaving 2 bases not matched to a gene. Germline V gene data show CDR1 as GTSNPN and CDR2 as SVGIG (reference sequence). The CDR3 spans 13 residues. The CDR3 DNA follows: TGTGCCTGGACTGGACTAGCGGGATACGAGCAGTACTTC. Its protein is CAWTGLAGYEQYF.

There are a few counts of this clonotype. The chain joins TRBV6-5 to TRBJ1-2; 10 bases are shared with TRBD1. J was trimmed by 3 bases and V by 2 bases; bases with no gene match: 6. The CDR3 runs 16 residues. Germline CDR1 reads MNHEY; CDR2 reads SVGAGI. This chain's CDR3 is CASSYPDRGRDYGYTF. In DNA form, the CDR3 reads TGTGCCAGCAGTTACCCTGACAGGGGGCGCGACTATGGCTACACCTTC.

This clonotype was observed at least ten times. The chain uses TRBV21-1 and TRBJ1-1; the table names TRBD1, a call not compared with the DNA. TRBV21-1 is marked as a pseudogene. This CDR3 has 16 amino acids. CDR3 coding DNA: TGTGCCAGCAGCAAAGCCGGGACAGCGATGAACACTGAAGCTTTCTTT. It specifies CASSKAGTAMNTEAFF.

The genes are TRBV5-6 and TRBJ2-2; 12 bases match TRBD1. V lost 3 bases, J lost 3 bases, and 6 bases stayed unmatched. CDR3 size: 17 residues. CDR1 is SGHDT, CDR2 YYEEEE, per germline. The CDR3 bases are TGTGCCAGCAGCTGGGGGACAGGGGGCGCACACACCGGGGAGCTGTTTTTT. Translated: CASSWGTGGAHTGELFF.

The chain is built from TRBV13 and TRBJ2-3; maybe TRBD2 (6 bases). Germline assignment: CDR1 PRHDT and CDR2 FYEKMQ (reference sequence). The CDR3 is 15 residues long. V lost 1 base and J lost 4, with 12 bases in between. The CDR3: CASSLERALSDTQYF. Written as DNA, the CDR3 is TGTGCCAGCAGCTTAGAGCGGGCCTTGTCAGATACGCAGTATTTT.

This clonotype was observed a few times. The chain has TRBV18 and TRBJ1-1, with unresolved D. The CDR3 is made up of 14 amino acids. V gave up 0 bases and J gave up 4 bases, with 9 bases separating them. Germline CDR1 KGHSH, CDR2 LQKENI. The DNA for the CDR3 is TGTGCCAGCTCACCACCCGGTCGGGGCACTGAAGCTTTCTTT. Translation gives CASSPPGRGTEAFF.

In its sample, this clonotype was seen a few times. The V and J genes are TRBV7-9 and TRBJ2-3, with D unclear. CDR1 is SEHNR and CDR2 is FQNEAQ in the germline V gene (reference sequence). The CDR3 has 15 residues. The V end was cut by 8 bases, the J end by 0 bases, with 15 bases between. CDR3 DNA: TGTGCCAGCCTTTTAGGTGGCAGCAGCACAGATACGCAGTATTTT. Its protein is CASLLGGSSTDTQYF.